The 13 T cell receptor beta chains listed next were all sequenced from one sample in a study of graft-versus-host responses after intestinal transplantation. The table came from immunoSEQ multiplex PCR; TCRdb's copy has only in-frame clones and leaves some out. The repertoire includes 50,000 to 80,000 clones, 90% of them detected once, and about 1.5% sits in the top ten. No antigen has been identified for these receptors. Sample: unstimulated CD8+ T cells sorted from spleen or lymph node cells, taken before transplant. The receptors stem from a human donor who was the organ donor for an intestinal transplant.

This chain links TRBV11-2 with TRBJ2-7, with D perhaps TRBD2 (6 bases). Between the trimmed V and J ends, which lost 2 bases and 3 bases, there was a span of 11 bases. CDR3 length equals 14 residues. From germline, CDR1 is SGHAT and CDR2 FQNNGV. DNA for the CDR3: TGTGCCAGCAGCTTACTCGGGGGATACTACGAGCAGTACTTC. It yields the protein CASSLLGGYYEQYF.

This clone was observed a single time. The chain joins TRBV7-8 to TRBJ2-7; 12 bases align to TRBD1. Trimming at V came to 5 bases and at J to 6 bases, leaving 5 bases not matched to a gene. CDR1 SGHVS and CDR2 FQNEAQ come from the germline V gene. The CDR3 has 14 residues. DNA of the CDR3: TGTGCCAGCAGCACACGGGGACAGGGGGCCGAGCAGTACTTC. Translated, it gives CASSTRGQGAEQYF.

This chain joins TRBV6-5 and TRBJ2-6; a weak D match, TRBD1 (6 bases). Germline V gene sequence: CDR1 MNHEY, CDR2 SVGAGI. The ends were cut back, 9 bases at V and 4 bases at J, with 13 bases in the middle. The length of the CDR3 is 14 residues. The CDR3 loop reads CASNRESGANVLTF. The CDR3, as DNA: TGTGCCAGTAACAGGGAGTCCGGGGCCAACGTCCTGACTTTC.

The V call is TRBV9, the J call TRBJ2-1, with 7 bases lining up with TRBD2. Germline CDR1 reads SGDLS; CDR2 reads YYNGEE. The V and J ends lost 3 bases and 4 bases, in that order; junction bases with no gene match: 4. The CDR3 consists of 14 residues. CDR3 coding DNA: TGTGCCAGCAGCGGGGGACTAAAGTACAATGAGCAGTTCTTC. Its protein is CASSGGLKYNEQFF.

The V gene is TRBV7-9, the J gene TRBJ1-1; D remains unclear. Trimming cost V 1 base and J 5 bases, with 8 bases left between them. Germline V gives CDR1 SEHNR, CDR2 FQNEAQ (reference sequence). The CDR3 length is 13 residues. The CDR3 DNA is TGTGCCAGCAGCTTAGGTCCGGTTACTGAAGCTTTCTTT. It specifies CASSLGPVTEAFF.

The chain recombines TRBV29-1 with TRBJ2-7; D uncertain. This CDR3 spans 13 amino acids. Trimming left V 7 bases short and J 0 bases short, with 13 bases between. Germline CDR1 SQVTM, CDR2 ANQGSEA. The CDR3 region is CSGEESGSYEQYF. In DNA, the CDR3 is TGCAGCGGAGAAGAGTCAGGCTCCTACGAGCAGTACTTC.

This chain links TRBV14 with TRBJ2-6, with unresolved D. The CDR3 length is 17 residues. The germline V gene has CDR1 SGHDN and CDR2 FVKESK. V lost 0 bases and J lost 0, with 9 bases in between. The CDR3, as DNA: TGTGCCAGCAGCCAAGATAGCTATATCTCTGGGGCCAACGTCCTGACTTTC. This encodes CASSQDSYISGANVLTF.

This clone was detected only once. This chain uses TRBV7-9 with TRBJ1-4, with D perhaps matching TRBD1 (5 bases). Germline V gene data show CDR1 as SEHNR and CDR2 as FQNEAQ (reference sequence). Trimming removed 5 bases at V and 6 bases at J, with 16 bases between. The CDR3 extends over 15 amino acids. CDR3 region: CASSPGNRVDEKLFF. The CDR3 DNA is TGTGCCAGCAGCCCAGGGAACCGGGTCGATGAAAAACTGTTTTTT.

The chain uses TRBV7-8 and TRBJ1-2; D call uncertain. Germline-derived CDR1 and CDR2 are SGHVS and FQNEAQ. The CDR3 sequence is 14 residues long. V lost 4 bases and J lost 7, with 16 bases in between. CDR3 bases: TGTGCCAGCAGCTCCGCGGCTAGGTCGGGTGGCTACACCTTC. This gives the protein CASSSAARSGGYTF.

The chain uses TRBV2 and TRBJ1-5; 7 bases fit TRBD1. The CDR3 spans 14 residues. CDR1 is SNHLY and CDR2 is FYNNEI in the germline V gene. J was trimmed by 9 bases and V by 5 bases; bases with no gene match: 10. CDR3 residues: CASSPGQAVRPQHF. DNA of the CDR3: TGTGCCAGCAGTCCCGGACAGGCCGTTCGGCCCCAGCATTTT.

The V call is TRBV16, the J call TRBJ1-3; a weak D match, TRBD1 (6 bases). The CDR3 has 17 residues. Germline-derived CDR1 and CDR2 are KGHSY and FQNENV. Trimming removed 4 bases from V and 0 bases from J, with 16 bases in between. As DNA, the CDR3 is TGTGCCAGCAGCCCTTTCGGACAGAGCAGCTCTGGAAACACCATATATTTT. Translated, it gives CASSPFGQSSSGNTIYF.

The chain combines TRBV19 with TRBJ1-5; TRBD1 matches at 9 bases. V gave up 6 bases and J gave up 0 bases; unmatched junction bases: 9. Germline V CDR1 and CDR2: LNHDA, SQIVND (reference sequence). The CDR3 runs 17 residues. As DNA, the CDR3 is TGTGCCAGTAGCCTGGGGGACAGGGCCTATAGCAATCAGCCCCAGCATTTT. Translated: CASSLGDRAYSNQPQHF.

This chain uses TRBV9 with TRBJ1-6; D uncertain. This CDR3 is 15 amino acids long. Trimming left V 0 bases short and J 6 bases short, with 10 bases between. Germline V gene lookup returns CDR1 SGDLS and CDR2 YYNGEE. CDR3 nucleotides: TGTGCCAGCAGCGTAGGTGGGGAGATTAATTCACCCCTCCACTTT. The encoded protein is CASSVGGEINSPLHF.